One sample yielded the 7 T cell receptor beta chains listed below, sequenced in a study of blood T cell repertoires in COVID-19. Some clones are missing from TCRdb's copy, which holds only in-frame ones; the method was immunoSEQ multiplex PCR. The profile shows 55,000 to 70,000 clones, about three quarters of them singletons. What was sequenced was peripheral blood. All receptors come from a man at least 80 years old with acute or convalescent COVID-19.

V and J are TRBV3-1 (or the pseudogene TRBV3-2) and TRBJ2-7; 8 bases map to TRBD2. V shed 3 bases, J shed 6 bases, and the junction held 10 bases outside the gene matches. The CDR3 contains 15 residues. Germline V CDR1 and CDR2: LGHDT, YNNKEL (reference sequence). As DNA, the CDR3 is TGTGCCAGCAGCCAGGGAACTAGCGGACGTCGCGAGCAGTACTTC. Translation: CASSQGTSGRREQYF.

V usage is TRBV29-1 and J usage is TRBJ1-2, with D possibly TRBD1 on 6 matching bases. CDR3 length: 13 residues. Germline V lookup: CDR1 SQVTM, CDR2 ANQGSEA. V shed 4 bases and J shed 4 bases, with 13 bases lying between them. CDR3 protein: CSVARRGFYGYTF. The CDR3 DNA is TGCAGCGTTGCTCGAAGGGGGTTCTATGGCTACACCTTC.

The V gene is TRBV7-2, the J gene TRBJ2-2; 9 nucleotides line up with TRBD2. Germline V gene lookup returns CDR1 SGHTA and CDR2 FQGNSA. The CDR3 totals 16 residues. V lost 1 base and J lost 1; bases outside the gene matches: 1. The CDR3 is CASSLVSGGNTGELFF. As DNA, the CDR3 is TGTGCCAGCAGCTTAGTTAGCGGGGGGAACACCGGGGAGCTGTTTTTT.

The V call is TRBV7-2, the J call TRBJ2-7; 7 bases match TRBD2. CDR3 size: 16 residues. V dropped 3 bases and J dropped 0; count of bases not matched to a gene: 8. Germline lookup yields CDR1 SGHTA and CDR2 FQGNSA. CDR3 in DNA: TGTGCCAGCAGCTTGGGTCTAGCGGCGAGCTCCTACGAGCAGTACTTC. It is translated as CASSLGLAASSYEQYF.

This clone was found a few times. The CDR3 spells CASNRVAGANVLTF. CDR3 nucleotide sequence: TGTGCCAGTAACCGAGTTGCTGGGGCCAACGTCCTGACTTTC. V is TRBV19 and J is TRBJ2-6; D is unclear. Germline CDR1 LNHDA, CDR2 SQIVND (reference sequence). CDR3 length equals 14 residues. Trimming pared 7 bases from V and 2 bases from J, leaving 9 bases between.

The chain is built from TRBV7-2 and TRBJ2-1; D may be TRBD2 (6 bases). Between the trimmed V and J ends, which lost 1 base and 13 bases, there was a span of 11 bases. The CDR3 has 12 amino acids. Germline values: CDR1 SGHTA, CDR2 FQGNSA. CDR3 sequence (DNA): TGTGCCAGCAGCTTAGACGGGACTGTACAGTTCTTC. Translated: CASSLDGTVQFF.

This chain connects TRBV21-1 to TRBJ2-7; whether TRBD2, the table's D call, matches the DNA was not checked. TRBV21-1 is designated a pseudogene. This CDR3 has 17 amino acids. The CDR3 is CASSKSTGDCNSYEQYF. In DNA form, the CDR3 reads TGTGCCAGCAGCAAAAGTACCGGGGACTGCAACTCCTACGAGCAGTACTTC.